This is a list of T cell receptor beta chains from one sample in a study of glioma-infiltrating T cells after dendritic cell vaccination. Sequenced by immunoSEQ multiplex PCR; TCRdb stores in-frame clones only, minus some. The table lists over 90,000 clones, around 80% of them singletons. The material was blood, obtained after dendritic cell vaccination. These receptors originate from a human donor with glioblastoma. The CDR3 runs from the conserved cysteine through the conserved F or W. Fields, in order: J gene, clone size, D gene, V gene, CDR3 DNA, CDR3 protein. D genes are given only for firm matches. A row's size may be missing; if present it is once, few, many or a size class.

J gene: TRBJ1-2; clone size: once; D gene: NA; V gene: TRBV10-2; CDR3 DNA: TGCGCCAGCAGCCCCGGGACACCTTATGGCTACACCTTC; CDR3 protein: CASSPGTPYGYTF
J gene: TRBJ2-5; clone size: once; D gene: TRBD1; V gene: TRBV7-9; CDR3 DNA: TGTGCCAGCACCTTCGGACAGGGCCGGAGTGGCCAGTACTTC; CDR3 protein: CASTFGQGRSGQYF
J gene: TRBJ2-4; clone size: NA; D gene: NA; V gene: TRBV2; CDR3 DNA: TGTGCCAGCAGACCCAGGGGCAATAGGAACATTCAGTACTTC; CDR3 protein: CASRPRGNRNIQYF
J gene: TRBJ2-1; clone size: once; D gene: NA; V gene: TRBV28; CDR3 DNA: TGTGCCAGCAGTTCCGCCGCGACTACAAATGAGCAGTTCTTC; CDR3 protein: CASSSAATTNEQFF
J gene: TRBJ2-5; clone size: once; D gene: TRBD1; V gene: TRBV7-2; CDR3 DNA: TGTGCCAGCAGCTTCGTACAGGGGACCCAAGAGACCCAGTACTTC; CDR3 protein: CASSFVQGTQETQYF
J gene: TRBJ2-6; clone size: NA; D gene: NA; V gene: TRBV30; CDR3 DNA: TGTGCCTGGCGATCATGGGGGGTCGCTTCATCGTCTGGGGCCAACGTCCTGACTTTC; CDR3 protein: CAWRSWGVASSSGANVLTF
J gene: TRBJ1-5; clone size: NA; D gene: NA; V gene: TRBV6-5; CDR3 DNA: TGTGCCAGCAGTTACTCGATTCCGGAGAATAATCAGCCCCAGCATTTT; CDR3 protein: CASSYSIPENNQPQHF
J gene: TRBJ1-5; clone size: NA; D gene: TRBD1; V gene: TRBV6-1; CDR3 DNA: TGTGCCAGCAGTGGCGGACAGGGGCGAGGGGGATATAGCAATCAGCCCCAGCATTTT; CDR3 protein: CASSGGQGRGGYSNQPQHF
J gene: TRBJ1-2; clone size: few; D gene: TRBD1; V gene: TRBV5-5; CDR3 DNA: TGTGCCAGCAGACGCCGGGACAGCTATGGCTACACCTTC; CDR3 protein: CASRRRDSYGYTF
J gene: TRBJ1-2; clone size: NA; D gene: NA; V gene: TRBV19; CDR3 DNA: TGTGCCAGTAGTATAAGGGGTCCCTATGGCTACACCTTC; CDR3 protein: CASSIRGPYGYTF
J gene: TRBJ1-5; clone size: NA; D gene: TRBD1; V gene: TRBV7-2; CDR3 DNA: TGTGCCAGCAGCTACTACAGGGGGCCACGTAGCAATCAGCCCCAGCATTTT; CDR3 protein: CASSYYRGPRSNQPQHF
J gene: TRBJ2-7; clone size: few; D gene: NA; V gene: TRBV15; CDR3 DNA: TGTGCCACCAGCAGAGTGGACAGCTACGAGCAGTACTTC; CDR3 protein: CATSRVDSYEQYF
J gene: TRBJ2-5; clone size: NA; D gene: TRBD2; V gene: TRBV6-5; CDR3 DNA: TGTGCCAGCAGTTCTAGCGGGGGAAGCCAAGAGACCCAGTACTTC; CDR3 protein: CASSSSGGSQETQYF
J gene: TRBJ1-4; clone size: NA; D gene: NA; V gene: TRBV4-1; CDR3 DNA: TGCGCCAGCAGCCAATTGGAGGCAACTAATGAAAAACTGTTTTTT; CDR3 protein: CASSQLEATNEKLFF
J gene: TRBJ2-5; clone size: NA; D gene: TRBD2; V gene: TRBV6-5; CDR3 DNA: TGTGCCAGCAGACCGACTAGCGGGGGGCAAGAGACCCAGTACTTC; CDR3 protein: CASRPTSGGQETQYF
J gene: TRBJ1-2; clone size: once; D gene: NA; V gene: TRBV10-2; CDR3 DNA: TGCGCCAGCTGCATACAGAAGAACTATGGCTACACCTTC; CDR3 protein: CASCIQKNYGYTF
J gene: TRBJ2-3; clone size: NA; D gene: NA; V gene: TRBV19; CDR3 DNA: TGTGCCAGTAACGGGAGAGGGGATAAGAGCACAGATACGCAGTATTTT; CDR3 protein: CASNGRGDKSTDTQYF
J gene: TRBJ2-2; clone size: NA; D gene: TRBD1; V gene: TRBV9; CDR3 DNA: TGTGCCAGCAGCGCAAGACAGGGGTGGGACACCGGGGAGCTGTTTTTT; CDR3 protein: CASSARQGWDTGELFF
J gene: TRBJ1-2; clone size: NA; D gene: NA; V gene: TRBV6-5; CDR3 DNA: TGTGCCAGCACGGCAGGGGCTGGCTACACCTTC; CDR3 protein: CASTAGAGYTF
J gene: TRBJ2-7; clone size: once; D gene: NA; V gene: TRBV19; CDR3 DNA: TGTGCCAGTAGTCTAAAGACGGGAACTTACGAGCAGTACTTC; CDR3 protein: CASSLKTGTYEQYF
J gene: TRBJ1-2; clone size: NA; D gene: NA; V gene: TRBV19; CDR3 DNA: TGTGCCAGTAGTTTTCCAGGGCCCTCTGGCTACACCTTC; CDR3 protein: CASSFPGPSGYTF
J gene: TRBJ2-5; clone size: NA; D gene: NA; V gene: TRBV5-1; CDR3 DNA: TGCGCCAGCAGCTTGGTCGGAGAGACCCAGTACTTC; CDR3 protein: CASSLVGETQYF
J gene: TRBJ2-7; clone size: NA; D gene: NA; V gene: TRBV4-2; CDR3 DNA: TGTGCCAGCAGCCAGGGTAAGACAGGAACCCCCTACGAGCAGTACTTC; CDR3 protein: CASSQGKTGTPYEQYF
J gene: TRBJ2-5; clone size: NA; D gene: TRBD1; V gene: TRBV5-6; CDR3 DNA: TGTGCCAGCAGCGGCCAGACAGGGGTAGGGGAGACCCAGTACTTC; CDR3 protein: CASSGQTGVGETQYF
J gene: TRBJ2-2; clone size: NA; D gene: TRBD2; V gene: TRBV2; CDR3 DNA: TGTGCCAGCAGACGGGGGGTGAACACCGGGGAGCTGTTTTTT; CDR3 protein: CASRRGVNTGELFF
J gene: TRBJ2-5; clone size: NA; D gene: TRBD2; V gene: TRBV2; CDR3 DNA: TGTGCCAGCAGGGCTAGCGGGTACCAAGAGACCCAGTACTTC; CDR3 protein: CASRASGYQETQYF
J gene: TRBJ1-3; clone size: NA; D gene: TRBD1; V gene: TRBV2; CDR3 DNA: TGTGCCAGCAGTGAAGAACAGGGGGACGGAAACACCATATATTTT; CDR3 protein: CASSEEQGDGNTIYF
J gene: TRBJ2-7; clone size: NA; D gene: TRBD1; V gene: TRBV6-5; CDR3 DNA: TGTGCCAGCAGTATGACAGGGAGTCTCTACGAGCAGTACTTC; CDR3 protein: CASSMTGSLYEQYF
J gene: TRBJ1-1; clone size: NA; D gene: TRBD1; V gene: TRBV5-6; CDR3 DNA: TGTGCCAGCAGCCAAAACCCGATACAGGGGGCTGAAGCTTTCTTT; CDR3 protein: CASSQNPIQGAEAFF
J gene: TRBJ2-3; clone size: NA; D gene: TRBD1; V gene: TRBV9; CDR3 DNA: TGTGCCAGCAGCTTTGAGCCGCGGACAGGGGGTGTAGATACGCAGTATTTT; CDR3 protein: CASSFEPRTGGVDTQYF
J gene: TRBJ2-7; clone size: NA; D gene: NA; V gene: TRBV7-9; CDR3 DNA: TGTGCCAGCAGCCAATCCTCCTACGAGCAGTACTTC; CDR3 protein: CASSQSSYEQYF
J gene: TRBJ1-1; clone size: NA; D gene: TRBD1; V gene: TRBV5-1; CDR3 DNA: TGCGCCAGCAGCGGGGAGACAGGGCTCACTGAAGCTTTCTTT; CDR3 protein: CASSGETGLTEAFF
J gene: TRBJ2-3; clone size: NA; D gene: NA; V gene: TRBV15; CDR3 DNA: TGTGCCACCAGCAAGCGGGTGGGGGTGGCTGGGGATACGCAGTATTTT; CDR3 protein: CATSKRVGVAGDTQYF
J gene: TRBJ1-1; clone size: once; D gene: NA; V gene: TRBV14; CDR3 DNA: TGTGCCAGCAGCCAAGATACTCAGACAGCTCTGAGGACTGAAGCTTTCTTT; CDR3 protein: CASSQDTQTALRTEAFF
J gene: TRBJ2-3; clone size: NA; D gene: NA; V gene: TRBV5-1; CDR3 DNA: TGCGCCAGCAGCTTCCAGGGAGATACGCAGTATTTT; CDR3 protein: CASSFQGDTQYF
J gene: TRBJ2-6; clone size: few; D gene: NA; V gene: TRBV5-1; CDR3 DNA: TGCGCCAGCAGCTGGGGGTGGGGGCTCTCTGGGGCCAACGTCCTGACTTTC; CDR3 protein: CASSWGWGLSGANVLTF
J gene: TRBJ2-1; clone size: NA; D gene: TRBD2; V gene: TRBV7-9; CDR3 DNA: TGTGCCAGCAGCCCGGGACTAGCGGGAGTGGGGGAGCAGTTCTTC; CDR3 protein: CASSPGLAGVGEQFF
J gene: TRBJ2-1; clone size: NA; D gene: NA; V gene: TRBV5-1; CDR3 DNA: TGCGCCAGCAGCTTGGGGCCCGGACAGTTAACCTACAATGAGCAGTTCTTC; CDR3 protein: CASSLGPGQLTYNEQFF
J gene: TRBJ2-2; clone size: NA; D gene: NA; V gene: TRBV30; CDR3 DNA: TGTGCCTGGAGTTTGGGGAGCGCGAACACCGGGGAGCTGTTTTTT; CDR3 protein: CAWSLGSANTGELFF
J gene: TRBJ2-3; clone size: NA; D gene: TRBD2; V gene: TRBV10-3; CDR3 DNA: TGTGCCACCGGACTAGCGGGGGGGATTAGCACAGATACGCAGTATTTT; CDR3 protein: CATGLAGGISTDTQYF
J gene: TRBJ2-7; clone size: few; D gene: TRBD1; V gene: TRBV29-1; CDR3 DNA: TGCAGCGTCCGACAGGGGCGAACCTACGAGCAGTACTTC; CDR3 protein: CSVRQGRTYEQYF
J gene: TRBJ1-6; clone size: NA; D gene: NA; V gene: TRBV30; CDR3 DNA: TGTGCCTGGAGTCCCCTAAATTCACCCCTCCACTTT; CDR3 protein: CAWSPLNSPLHF
J gene: TRBJ2-2; clone size: NA; D gene: NA; V gene: TRBV9; CDR3 DNA: TGTGCCAGCAGTTACAGGGAAGGTTCCACCGGGGAGCTGTTTTTT; CDR3 protein: CASSYREGSTGELFF
J gene: TRBJ1-1; clone size: NA; D gene: NA; V gene: TRBV19; CDR3 DNA: TGTGCCAGTAGTTCTTCAGATATCGCTTTCTTT; CDR3 protein: CASSSSDIAFF
J gene: TRBJ1-1; clone size: NA; D gene: NA; V gene: TRBV5-1; CDR3 DNA: TGCGCCAGCAGTTCCTCACCAGGGAACACTGAAGCTTTCTTT; CDR3 protein: CASSSSPGNTEAFF
J gene: TRBJ1-1; clone size: NA; D gene: TRBD1; V gene: TRBV5-1; CDR3 DNA: TGCGCCAGCAGCTTTACCTCAGGGGGCGCGAAAACTGAAGCTTTCTTT; CDR3 protein: CASSFTSGGAKTEAFF
J gene: TRBJ1-2; clone size: NA; D gene: NA; V gene: TRBV9; CDR3 DNA: TGTGCCAGCAGCGTAAATGCAGGTGACAACTATGGCTACACCTTC; CDR3 protein: CASSVNAGDNYGYTF
J gene: TRBJ2-7; clone size: many; D gene: TRBD2; V gene: TRBV2; CDR3 DNA: TGTGCCAGCAGTGAAGGTCGGGGGGGCCCCTACGAGCAGTACTTC; CDR3 protein: CASSEGRGGPYEQYF
J gene: TRBJ2-7; clone size: NA; D gene: NA; V gene: TRBV2; CDR3 DNA: TGTGCCAGCAGTGCTGAACCGGGACTGTTGGTCTACGAGCAGTACTTC; CDR3 protein: CASSAEPGLLVYEQYF
J gene: TRBJ2-1; clone size: few; D gene: TRBD2; V gene: TRBV30; CDR3 DNA: TGTGCCTGGAGGACTAGCGGGGTATACAATGAGCAGTTCTTC; CDR3 protein: CAWRTSGVYNEQFF
J gene: TRBJ2-3; clone size: NA; D gene: NA; V gene: TRBV5-1; CDR3 DNA: TGCGCCAGCAGCTTGGGGCCAGGGAGCACAGATACGCAGTATTTT; CDR3 protein: CASSLGPGSTDTQYF
J gene: TRBJ2-7; clone size: NA; D gene: TRBD2; V gene: TRBV27; CDR3 DNA: TGTGCCAGCAGTCCCACAGCGGGGGGTGGCAGGGGTATCTACGAGCAGTACTTC; CDR3 protein: CASSPTAGGGRGIYEQYF
J gene: TRBJ1-2; clone size: NA; D gene: TRBD1; V gene: TRBV7-3; CDR3 DNA: TGTGCCAGCAGCCCGGGACAGATTAACTATGGCTACACCTTC; CDR3 protein: CASSPGQINYGYTF
J gene: TRBJ2-4; clone size: NA; D gene: NA; V gene: TRBV5-3; CDR3 DNA: TGTGCCAGAAGCGAATCACAGGGAGAGGACATTCAGTACTTC; CDR3 protein: CARSESQGEDIQYF
J gene: TRBJ2-7; clone size: few; D gene: NA; V gene: TRBV2; CDR3 DNA: TGTGCCAGTAGATGGGACATCTCCTACGAGCAGTACTTC; CDR3 protein: CASRWDISYEQYF
J gene: TRBJ1-2; clone size: NA; D gene: NA; V gene: TRBV30; CDR3 DNA: TGTGCCTGGAGGGTAGCTTTGGGGGGTAACTATGGCTACACCTTC; CDR3 protein: CAWRVALGGNYGYTF